What follows are 8 T cell receptor beta chains derived from one specimen sequenced in a study of cytomegalovirus exposure and HLA in healthy donors. Vbeta (60) and Jbeta (13) primers were used in the PCR. Repertoires were generated with immunoSEQ multiplex PCR, while TCRdb's copy carries only in-frame clones and drops some. The sample records about 160,000 clones, about 80% being singletons. The sequenced sample consisted of PBMCs. These receptors were obtained from a young man in good health and CMV-seropositive.

The CDR3, as DNA: TGTGCCAGCAGCTCACAGGGAGCCGGCTACACCTTC. This encodes CASSSQGAGYTF. The chain combines TRBV5-6 with TRBJ1-2, with D perhaps TRBD1 (6 bases). This CDR3 is 12 amino acids long. Germline V lookup: CDR1 SGHDT, CDR2 YYEEEE. V lost 3 bases, J lost 8 bases, and 11 bases lay in between.

This clone has just a few counts. The chain joins TRBV28 to TRBJ2-1; a weak D match, TRBD2 (5 bases). The V gene's germline CDR1 is MDHEN and CDR2 SYDVKM. Trimming stripped 2 bases from V and 7 bases from J, with 15 bases between. The CDR3 consists of 15 residues. CDR3 sequence (DNA): TGTGCCAGCAGTTTAACCAGCGGCGGGCCGAATGAGCAGTTCTTC. Its translation is CASSLTSGGPNEQFF.

V is TRBV7-6 and J is TRBJ2-7; 7 bases are a match to TRBD2. CDR1 and CDR2 from the germline V gene are SGHVS and FNYEAQ. This CDR3 has 15 amino acids. The V segment lost 5 bases and the J segment 7 bases; nucleotides outside the gene matches: 14. The DNA for the CDR3 is TGTGCCAGCAGCCGAAGGGGACTGGGGGAGGGGGAGCAGTACTTC. Translating it yields CASSRRGLGEGEQYF.

This clone has only a few counts. The rearrangement joins TRBV13 to TRBJ2-5; weak D call: TRBD2 (5 bases). CDR3 length equals 14 residues. Trimming removed 6 bases at V and 4 bases at J, with 15 bases between. Germline V gene lookup returns CDR1 PRHDT and CDR2 FYEKMQ (reference sequence). The CDR3 bases are TGTGCCAGCAGGGGAGATCCGCCAGCAGAGACCCAGTACTTC. Encoded protein: CASRGDPPAETQYF. Full variable domain (missing parts from reference TRBV13 and TRBJ2-5): AAGVIQSPRHLIKEKRETATLKCYPIPRHDTVYWYQQGPGQDPQFLISFYEKMQSDKGSIPDRFSAQQFSDYHSELNMSSLELGDSALYFCASRGDPPAETQYFGPGTRLLVL.

This chain connects TRBV28 to TRBJ2-3, with a possible D match to TRBD2 (7 bases). V gave up 3 bases and J gave up 2 bases, with 18 bases separating them. Germline-derived CDR1 and CDR2 are MDHEN and SYDVKM. The CDR3 is made up of 17 amino acids. Here the CDR3 DNA reads TGTGCCAGCAGTTTGTTTCGGGGGGCTACCTACACAGATACGCAGTATTTT. Its translation: CASSLFRGATYTDTQYF.

The rearrangement links TRBV28 to TRBJ2-7; 7 nucleotides align to TRBD2. Trimming removed 5 bases from V and 0 bases from J; junction bases left unmatched: 10. From germline, CDR1 is MDHEN and CDR2 SYDVKM. CDR3 size: 16 residues. This CDR3 reads CASSPPRGGSSYEQYF. The CDR3 region has the DNA TGTGCCAGCAGTCCCCCGAGGGGAGGGAGCTCCTACGAGCAGTACTTC.

This clone occurred once. The V gene is TRBV19, the J gene TRBJ1-1; 10 nucleotides agree with TRBD1. The V gene's germline CDR1 is LNHDA and CDR2 SQIVND (reference sequence). The CDR3 runs 14 residues. Unmatched junction bases numbered 3, after V lost 4 bases and J lost 4 bases. The CDR3 nucleotides are TGTGCCAGTAGTAGGGACAGGGGTTTCACTGAAGCTTTCTTT. This encodes CASSRDRGFTEAFF.

This chain links TRBV30 with TRBJ1-2; D remains unclear. Germline V gene sequence: CDR1 GTSNPN, CDR2 SVGIG (reference sequence). CDR3 length equals 11 residues. V lost 2 bases to trimming and J lost 4 bases, with 5 bases between them. The CDR3 is CAWSSLYGYTF. CDR3 sequence (DNA): TGTGCCTGGAGTTCTCTCTATGGCTACACCTTC.